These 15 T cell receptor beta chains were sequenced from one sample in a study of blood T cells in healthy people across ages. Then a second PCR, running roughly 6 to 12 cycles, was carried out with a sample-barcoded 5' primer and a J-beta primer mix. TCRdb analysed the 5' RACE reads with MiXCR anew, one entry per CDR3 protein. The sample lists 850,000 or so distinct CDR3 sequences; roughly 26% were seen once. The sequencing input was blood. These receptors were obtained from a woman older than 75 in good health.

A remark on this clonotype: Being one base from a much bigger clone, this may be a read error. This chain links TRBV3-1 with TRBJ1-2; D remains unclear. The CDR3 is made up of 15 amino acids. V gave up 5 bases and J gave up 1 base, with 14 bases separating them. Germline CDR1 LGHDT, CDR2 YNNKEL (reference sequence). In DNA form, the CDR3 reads TGTGCCAGCAGCTACCGTTACAGCCTTAACTATGGCTACACCTTC. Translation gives CASSYRYSLNYGYTF.

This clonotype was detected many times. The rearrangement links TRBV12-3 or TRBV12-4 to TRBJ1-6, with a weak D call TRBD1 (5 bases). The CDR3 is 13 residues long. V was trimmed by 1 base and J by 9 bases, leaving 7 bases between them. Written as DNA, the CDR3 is TGTGCCAGCAGTTTAGGGACAAGTTCACCCCTCCACTTT. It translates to CASSLGTSSPLHF.

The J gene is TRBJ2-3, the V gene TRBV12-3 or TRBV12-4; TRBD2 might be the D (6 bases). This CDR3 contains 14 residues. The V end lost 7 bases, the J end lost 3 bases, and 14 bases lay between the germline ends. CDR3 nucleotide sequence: TGTGCCAGCACCCCGGGAGTGAGAACAGATACGCAGTATTTT. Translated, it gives CASTPGVRTDTQYF.

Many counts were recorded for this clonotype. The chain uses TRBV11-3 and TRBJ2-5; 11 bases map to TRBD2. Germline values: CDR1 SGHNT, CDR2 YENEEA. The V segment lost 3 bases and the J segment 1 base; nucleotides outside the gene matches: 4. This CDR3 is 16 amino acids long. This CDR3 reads CASSLGTSGIQETQYF. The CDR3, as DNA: TGTGCCAGCAGCTTGGGGACTAGCGGCATCCAAGAGACCCAGTACTTC.

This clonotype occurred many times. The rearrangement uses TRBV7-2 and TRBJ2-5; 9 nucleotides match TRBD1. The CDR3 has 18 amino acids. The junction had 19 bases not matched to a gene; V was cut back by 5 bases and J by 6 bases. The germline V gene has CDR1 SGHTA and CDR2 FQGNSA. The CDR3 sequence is CASSPQQGAPSFAKTQYF. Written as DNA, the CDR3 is TGTGCCAGCAGCCCCCAACAGGGGGCCCCATCTTTCGCGAAGACCCAGTACTTC. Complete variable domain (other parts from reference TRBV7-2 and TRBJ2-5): GAGVSQSPSNKVTEKGKDVELRCDPISGHTALYWYRQSLGQGLEFLIYFQGNSAPDKSGLPSDRFSAERTGGSVSTLTIQRTQQEDSAVYLCASSPQQGAPSFAKTQYFGPGTRLLVL.

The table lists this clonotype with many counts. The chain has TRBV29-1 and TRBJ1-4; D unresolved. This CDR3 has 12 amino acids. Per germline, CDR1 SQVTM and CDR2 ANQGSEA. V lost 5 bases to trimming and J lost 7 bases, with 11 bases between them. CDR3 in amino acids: CSVKGEGEKLFF. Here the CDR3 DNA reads TGCAGCGTTAAGGGAGAGGGTGAAAAACTGTTTTTT. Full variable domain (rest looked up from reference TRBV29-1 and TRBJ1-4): SAVISQKPSRDICQRGTSLTIQCQVDSQVTMMFWYRQQPGQSLTLIATANQGSEATYESGFVIDKFPISRPNLTFSTLTVSNMSPEDSSIYLCSVKGEGEKLFFGSGTQLSVL.

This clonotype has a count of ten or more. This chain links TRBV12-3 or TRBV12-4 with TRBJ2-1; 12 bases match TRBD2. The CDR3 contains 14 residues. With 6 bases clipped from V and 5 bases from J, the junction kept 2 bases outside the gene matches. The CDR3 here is CASRRLAGDNEQFF. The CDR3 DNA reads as TGTGCCAGCAGACGACTAGCGGGGGACAATGAGCAGTTCTTC.

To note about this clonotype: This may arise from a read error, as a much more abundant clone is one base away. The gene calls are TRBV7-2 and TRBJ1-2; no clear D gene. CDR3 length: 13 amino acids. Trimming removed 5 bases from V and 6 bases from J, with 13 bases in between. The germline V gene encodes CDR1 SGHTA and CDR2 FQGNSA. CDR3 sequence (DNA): TGTGCCAGCAGCCCAGAGACACCGGATGGCTACACCTTC. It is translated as CASSPETPDGYTF.

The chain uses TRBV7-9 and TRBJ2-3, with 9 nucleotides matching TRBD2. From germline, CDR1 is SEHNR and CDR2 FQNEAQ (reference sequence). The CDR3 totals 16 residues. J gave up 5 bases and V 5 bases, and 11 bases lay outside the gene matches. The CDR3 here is CASSAPSGGPLDTQYF. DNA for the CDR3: TGTGCCAGCAGCGCGCCGAGCGGGGGGCCTTTAGATACGCAGTATTTT.

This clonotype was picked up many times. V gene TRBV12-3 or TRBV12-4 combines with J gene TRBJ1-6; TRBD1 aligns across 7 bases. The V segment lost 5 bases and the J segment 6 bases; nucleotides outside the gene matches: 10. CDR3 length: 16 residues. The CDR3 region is CASSARQGPANSPLHF. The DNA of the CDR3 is TGTGCCAGCAGTGCACGACAGGGTCCGGCTAATTCACCCCTCCACTTT.

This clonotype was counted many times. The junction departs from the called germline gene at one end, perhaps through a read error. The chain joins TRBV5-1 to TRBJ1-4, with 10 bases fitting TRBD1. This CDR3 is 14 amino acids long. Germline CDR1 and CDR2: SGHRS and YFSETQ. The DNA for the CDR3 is TGTGCCAGCAGCGCCGGGACAGGGGTTGAAAAACTGTTTTTT. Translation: CASSAGTGVEKLFF.

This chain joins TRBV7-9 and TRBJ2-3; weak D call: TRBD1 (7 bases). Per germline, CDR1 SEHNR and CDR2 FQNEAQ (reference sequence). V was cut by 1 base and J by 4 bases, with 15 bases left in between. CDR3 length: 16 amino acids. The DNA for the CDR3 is TGTGCCAGCAGCTTAGTTTCGCAGGGGGGCTCAGATACGCAGTATTTT. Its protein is CASSLVSQGGSDTQYF.

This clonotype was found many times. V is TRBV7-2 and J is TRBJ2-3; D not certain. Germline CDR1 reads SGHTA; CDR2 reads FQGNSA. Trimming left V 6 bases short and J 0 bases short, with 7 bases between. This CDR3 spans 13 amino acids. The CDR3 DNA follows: TGTGCCAGCAGACCCCCTAGCACAGATACGCAGTATTTT. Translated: CASRPPSTDTQYF.

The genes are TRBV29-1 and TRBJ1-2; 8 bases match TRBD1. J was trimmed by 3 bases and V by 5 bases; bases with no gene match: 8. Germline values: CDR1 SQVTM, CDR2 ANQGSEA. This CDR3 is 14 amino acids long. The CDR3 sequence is CSVPGQGVDYGYTF. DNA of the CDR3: TGCAGCGTTCCCGGACAGGGAGTTGACTATGGCTACACCTTC.

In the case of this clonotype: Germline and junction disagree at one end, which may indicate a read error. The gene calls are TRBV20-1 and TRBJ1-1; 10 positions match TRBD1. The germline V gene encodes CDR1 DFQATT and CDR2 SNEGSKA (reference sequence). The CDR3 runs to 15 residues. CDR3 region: CSASPGTGATTGAFF. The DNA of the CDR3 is TGCAGTGCTAGTCCCGGGACAGGGGCTACCACTGGAGCTTTCTTT.